These 28 T cell receptor beta chains originate from one sample sequenced in a study of PD-1 blockade in mismatch repair-deficient tumors. TCRdb keeps only in-frame clones here, not all; method: immunoSEQ multiplex PCR. Of tens of thousands of clones in the sample, roughly 80% are singletons; the top ten hold approximately 5%. The input for sequencing was peripheral blood, taken 2 weeks after starting pembrolizumab. Every receptor here comes from an adult with mismatch repair-deficient cancer.

The rearrangement joins TRBV4-2 to TRBJ2-1; 10 bases are a match to TRBD2. Germline-derived CDR1 and CDR2 are LGHNA and YNFKEQ. This CDR3 comprises 16 residues. J lost 2 bases, V lost 4 bases, and 5 bases had no gene match. The CDR3 nucleotides read TGTGCCAGCAGCCCTAGGACTAGCGGAGCCTACAATGAGCAGTTCTTC. It is translated as CASSPRTSGAYNEQFF.

The chain is built from TRBV10-3 and TRBJ2-1, with TRBD2 matching over 14 bases. The V gene end was trimmed by 6 bases and the J gene end by 1 base; junction bases not matched to a gene: 8. The germline V gene has CDR1 ENHRY and CDR2 SYGVKD. The CDR3 totals 18 residues. The CDR3 sequence: CAIRPGLAGVDSYNEQFF. CDR3 sequence (DNA): TGTGCCATCAGACCGGGACTAGCGGGAGTTGATTCCTACAATGAGCAGTTCTTC.

Notes on this clone: This specimen includes other DNA sequences encoding the same CDR3. This chain links TRBV9 with TRBJ1-5, with D possibly matching TRBD1 (5 bases). Trimming removed 2 bases at V and 4 bases at J, with 10 bases between. Per germline, CDR1 SGDLS and CDR2 YYNGEE. This CDR3 contains 14 residues. CDR3: CASSVGEGNQPQHF. CDR3 nucleotides: TGTGCCAGCAGCGTTGGGGAGGGGAATCAGCCCCAGCATTTT.

J is TRBJ2-2 and V is TRBV7-6; a weak D match, TRBD2 (5 bases). The CDR3 extends over 15 amino acids. Trimming took off 0 bases at V and 0 bases at J, with 5 bases between the two ends. Per the germline V gene, CDR1 is SGHVS and CDR2 is FNYEAQ. CDR3 residues: CASSLAGANTGELFF. CDR3 DNA: TGTGCCAGCAGCTTAGCGGGAGCGAACACCGGGGAGCTGTTTTTT.

V is TRBV18 and J is TRBJ2-3; 11 bases align to TRBD2. Germline CDR1 reads KGHSH; CDR2 reads LQKENI. J lost 0 bases, V lost 3 bases, and 8 bases had no gene match. CDR3 length equals 18 residues. The CDR3 nucleotides are TGTGCCAGCTCACCTCCGGGACTAGCGGTGACTAGCACAGATACGCAGTATTTT. Protein sequence: CASSPPGLAVTSTDTQYF.

The chain combines TRBV7-6 with TRBJ2-5; TRBD1 aligns across 11 bases. The DNA end lines up better with TRBJ2-7; the J call may be wrong. Germline V CDR1 and CDR2: SGHVS, FNYEAQ. The CDR3 has 14 residues. DNA for the CDR3: TGTGCCAGTCGGACGGGACAGGGGGACTACGAGCAGTACTTC. Its translation is CASRTGQGDYEQYF.

The chain recombines TRBV28 with TRBJ2-7; maybe TRBD2 (6 bases). Trimming cost V 8 bases and J 3 bases, with 23 bases left between them. The CDR3 sequence is 16 residues long. Germline CDR1 is MDHEN and CDR2 is SYDVKM. The CDR3 sequence: CASSGAGAGSVYEQYF. DNA for the CDR3: TGTGCCAGCTCGGGAGCCGGGGCAGGGTCAGTCTACGAGCAGTACTTC.

V usage is TRBV19 and J usage is TRBJ1-3; D is unresolved. V was cut by 6 bases and J by 4 bases, with 16 bases left in between. CDR1 LNHDA and CDR2 SQIVND come from the germline V gene (reference sequence). The CDR3 runs 15 residues. The CDR3 DNA reads as TGTGCCAGTAGAGGAGAGGGAATCGGCGGAAACACCATATATTTT. This gives the protein CASRGEGIGGNTIYF.

The chain uses TRBV7-6 and TRBJ2-1; the D is unclear. V lost 7 bases, J lost 4 bases, and 20 bases lay in between. CDR1 is SGHVS and CDR2 is FNYEAQ in the germline V gene. This CDR3 has 16 residues. CDR3 region: CASTPGGRSAYNEQFF. The CDR3 DNA follows: TGTGCCAGCACCCCCGGTGGCAGGTCGGCGTACAATGAGCAGTTCTTC.

Turning to this clone: At one end, the junction sequence differs from germline, possibly due to a read error. This rearrangement joins TRBV11-3 to TRBJ2-1; 11 bases map to TRBD2. Germline CDR1 and CDR2: SGHNT and YENEEA. This CDR3 spans 16 amino acids. CDR3 nucleotides: TGTGCCAGCAGCCTAGAAGGGACTAGCGGTTACAATGAGCAGTTCTTC. Residues: CASSLEGTSGYNEQFF.

CDR3 sequence reads: CASSFGQARGEQFF. DNA of the CDR3: TGTGCCAGCAGCTTTGGACAGGCCAGGGGGGAGCAGTTCTTC. The chain employs TRBV7-2 and TRBJ2-1, with 7 positions matching TRBD1. Germline CDR1 and CDR2: SGHTA and FQGNSA. V was pared by 3 bases and J by 10 bases, with 9 bases of the junction left unmatched. The CDR3 is 14 amino acids.

The chain recombines TRBV2 with TRBJ1-2; D uncertain. The germline V gene has CDR1 SNHLY and CDR2 FYNNEI. The CDR3 covers 12 residues. Trimming removed 4 bases at V and 5 bases at J, with 8 bases between. The CDR3 region has the DNA TGTGCCAGCAGTGGATCGGAGTATGGCTACACCTTC. Encoded protein: CASSGSEYGYTF.

The V gene is TRBV11-2, the J gene TRBJ2-7; TRBD2 aligns across 7 bases. Germline V lookup: CDR1 SGHAT, CDR2 FQNNGV. The trim removed 1 base at V and 0 bases at J, leaving 9 bases unmatched. The CDR3 consists of 17 residues. DNA for the CDR3: TGTGCCAGCAGCTTAGGGGGGTCTAGCGGTAGCTCCTACGAGCAGTACTTC. It codes for CASSLGGSSGSSYEQYF.

The chain couples TRBV2 to TRBJ1-5, with D possibly being TRBD1 (6 bases). The CDR3 has 15 amino acids. Germline V CDR1 and CDR2: SNHLY, FYNNEI. Between the trimmed V and J ends, which lost 7 bases and 4 bases, there was a span of 17 bases. CDR3 in amino acids: CASKDPTGLNQPQHF. In nucleotides, the CDR3 is TGTGCCAGCAAAGACCCTACAGGGCTAAATCAGCCCCAGCATTTT.

This chain connects TRBV2 to TRBJ1-1; 8 bases map to TRBD1. CDR1 is SNHLY, CDR2 FYNNEI, per germline. This CDR3 spans 14 amino acids. V shed 6 bases, J shed 0 bases, and the junction held 3 bases outside the gene matches. DNA of the CDR3: TGTGCCAGCAGAGGGGACAGGTTGAACACTGAAGCTTTCTTT. This codes for CASRGDRLNTEAFF. Drawing the rest from reference TRBV2 and TRBJ1-1, the complete variable domain is EPEVTQTPSHQVTQMGQEVILRCVPISNHLYFYWYRQILGQKVEFLVSFYNNEISEKSEIFDDQFSVERPDGSNFTLKIRSTKLEDSAMYFCASRGDRLNTEAFFGQGTRLTVV.

In its sample, this clone was seen a few times. J is TRBJ2-1 and V is TRBV11-2; D may match TRBD1 or TRBD2 (5 bases each). The CDR3 length is 16 residues. Germline V gene data show CDR1 as SGHAT and CDR2 as FQNNGV. Between the trimmed V and J ends, which lost 1 base and 8 bases, there was a span of 18 bases. For the CDR3, the DNA is TGTGCCAGCAGCTTAGTGGGGACGGGGCCTACATATGAGCAGTTCTTC. Translation: CASSLVGTGPTYEQFF.

Written as DNA, the CDR3 is TGTGCCAGCAGCTTAGTTGCGGGAAGTGTCGCCGGGGAGCTGTTTTTT. Amino acids: CASSLVAGSVAGELFF. The chain carries TRBV11-3 and TRBJ2-2, with D perhaps matching TRBD2 (6 bases). CDR3 size: 16 residues. V lost 1 base and J lost 6, with 15 bases in between. The germline V gene encodes CDR1 SGHNT and CDR2 YENEEA.

The V and J genes are TRBV6-6 and TRBJ1-5, with D perhaps TRBD1 (6 bases). Germline V CDR1 and CDR2: MNHNY, SVGAGI (reference sequence). Trimming took off 7 bases at V and 2 bases at J, with 9 bases between the two ends. The CDR3 runs to 13 residues. The CDR3 spells CASTRGGNQPQHF. In DNA, the CDR3 is TGTGCCAGCACCAGGGGTGGCAATCAGCCCCAGCATTTT.

This sequence joins TRBV29-1 and TRBJ1-1; D gene uncertain. Germline V gives CDR1 SQVTM, CDR2 ANQGSEA. The CDR3 contains 12 residues. V lost 4 bases and J lost 1, with 7 bases in between. In nucleotides, the CDR3 is TGCAGCGTTGCACCGGGGAACACTGAAGCTTTCTTT. This sequence encodes CSVAPGNTEAFF.

The chain has TRBV28 and TRBJ2-7; 11 bases match TRBD2. The CDR3 sequence is 14 residues long. Germline V gene sequence: CDR1 MDHEN, CDR2 SYDVKM. J gave up 5 bases and V 5 bases, and 5 bases lay outside the gene matches. Here the CDR3 DNA reads TGTGCCAGCAGTACTAGCGGGAGTACAAACGAGCAGTACTTC. It yields the protein CASSTSGSTNEQYF.

The chain combines TRBV5-8 with TRBJ2-2, with 7 bases identical to TRBD2. Per germline, CDR1 SGHTS and CDR2 YDEGEE. With V trimmed by 2 bases and J by 3 bases, 7 bases remained unmatched. The CDR3 contains 16 residues. The CDR3 coding sequence is TGTGCCAGCAGCTTCCTCCGGGAGGCGTACACCGGGGAGCTGTTTTTT. Protein: CASSFLREAYTGELFF.

This sequence joins TRBV5-6 and TRBJ1-2; the D is unclear. CDR1 is SGHDT, CDR2 YYEEEE, per germline. The V gene lost 4 bases and the J gene lost 6 bases, with 13 bases spanning the gap. This CDR3 has 13 residues. CDR3 DNA sequence: TGTGCCAGCAGCGGAGGGAGCCGTAATGGCTACACCTTC. Translating gives CASSGGSRNGYTF.

A single count supports this clone. The gene calls are TRBV5-4 and TRBJ2-7, with a possible D match to TRBD2 (6 bases). Germline V gene lookup returns CDR1 SGHNT and CDR2 YYREEE (reference sequence). The length of the CDR3 is 12 residues. Between the trimmed V and J ends, which lost 3 bases and 7 bases, there was a span of 11 bases. CDR3 sequence: CASSSGRGEQYF. CDR3 bases: TGTGCCAGCAGCTCCGGACGGGGGGAGCAGTACTTC.

This clone was seen only once. The rearrangement links TRBV29-1 to TRBJ1-2, with TRBD1 matching 7 bases. With 7 bases clipped from V and 3 bases from J, the junction kept 5 bases outside the gene matches. CDR3 size: 12 residues. The germline gives CDR1 SQVTM, CDR2 ANQGSEA. In DNA form, the CDR3 reads TGCAGCGCCCAGGGGGTTGACTATGGCTACACCTTC. Its protein is CSAQGVDYGYTF.

This clone occurred once. This chain uses TRBV25-1 with TRBJ2-7; a weak D match, TRBD2 (7 bases). Germline V CDR1 and CDR2: MGHDK, SYGVNS. The CDR3 is made up of 13 amino acids. V was clipped by 2 bases and J by 5 bases, with 10 bases between them. Here the CDR3 DNA reads TGTGCCAGCAGTGAACAGGGGAGGGACGAGCAGTACTTC. Translating gives CASSEQGRDEQYF.

The rearrangement links TRBV5-1 to TRBJ1-1; a weak D match, TRBD1 (6 bases). Germline lookup yields CDR1 SGHRS and CDR2 YFSETQ. V was trimmed by 0 bases and J by 2 bases, leaving 17 bases between them. This CDR3 is built from 17 residues. The CDR3 region has the DNA TGCGCCAGCAGCTTGGCGGGGGGTAGGGGGTTAAACACTGAAGCTTTCTTT. This codes for CASSLAGGRGLNTEAFF.

The chain couples TRBV27 to TRBJ2-5; 9 bases match TRBD1. V dropped 3 bases and J dropped 6; count of bases not matched to a gene: 5. This CDR3 is 14 amino acids long. Germline V CDR1 and CDR2: MNHEY, SMNVEV (reference sequence). DNA of the CDR3: TGTGCCAGCAGTTTCAGAGACAGGGGGAAGACCCAGTACTTC. Translation gives CASSFRDRGKTQYF.

This CDR3 reads CASSATGGWDTEAFF. The CDR3 nucleotides are TGTGCCAGCAGCGCTACAGGGGGCTGGGACACTGAAGCTTTCTTT. The chain recombines TRBV7-9 with TRBJ1-1, with 9 bases identical to TRBD1. The V gene end was trimmed by 5 bases and the J gene end by 3 bases; junction bases not matched to a gene: 7. This CDR3 comprises 15 residues. Germline-derived CDR1 and CDR2 are SEHNR and FQNEAQ (reference sequence). Combining the CDR3 with reference TRBV7-9 and TRBJ1-1 gives the whole variable domain DTGVSQNPRHKITKRGQNVTFRCDPISEHNRLYWYRQTLGQGPEFLTYFQNEAQLEKSRLLSDRFSAERPKGSFSTLEIQRTEQGDSAMYLCASSATGGWDTEAFFGQGTRLTVV.